This T cell receptor (beta chain) was identified in a study of blood T cell repertoires in COVID-19. Study details: Spain, Italy and the United States supplied samples that represented acute and convalescent COVID-19. The analysed material was cDNA or gDNA that came from T cells, B-cell-depleted T cells, or PBMCs.

V gave up 0 bases and J gave up 4 bases, with 14 bases separating them. Germline loops: CDR1 SGHRS, CDR2 YFSETQ. CDR3 size: 15 residues. Per the study methods: Reference gene primer amplification gave estimated nucleated cell counts. Profiling relied on immunoSEQ multiplex PCR, and the TCRdb table lists in-frame clones only, not all of them. D and trimming were read from the DNA, whereas the V and J calls and clone size are those reported in that table. Of 150,000 to 200,000 clones listed, approximately 86% are singletons. V and J are TRBV5-1 and TRBJ2-7; tentatively, D is TRBD1 (5 bases). The sequenced sample was peripheral blood. The receptor comes from a man between 18 and 35 years old with acute or convalescent COVID-19. CDR3 protein: CASSLAKGNFYEQYF. The CDR3 nucleotides read TGCGCCAGCAGCTTGGCCAAGGGGAACTTTTACGAGCAGTACTTC.